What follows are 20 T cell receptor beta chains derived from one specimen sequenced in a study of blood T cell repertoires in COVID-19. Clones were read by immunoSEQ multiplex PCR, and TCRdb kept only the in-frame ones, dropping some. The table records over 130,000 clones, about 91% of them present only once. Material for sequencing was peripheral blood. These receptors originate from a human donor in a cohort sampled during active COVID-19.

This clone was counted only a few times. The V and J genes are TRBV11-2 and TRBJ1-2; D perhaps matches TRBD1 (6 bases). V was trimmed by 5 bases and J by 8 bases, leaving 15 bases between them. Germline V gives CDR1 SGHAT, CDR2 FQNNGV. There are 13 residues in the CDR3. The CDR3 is CASSPARQVGYTF. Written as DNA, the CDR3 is TGTGCCAGCAGCCCCGCCCGACAGGTCGGCTACACCTTC.

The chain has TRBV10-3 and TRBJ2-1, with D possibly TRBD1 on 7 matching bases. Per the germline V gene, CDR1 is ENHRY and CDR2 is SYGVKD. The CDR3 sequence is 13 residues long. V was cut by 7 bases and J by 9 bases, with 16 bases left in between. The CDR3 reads CAINPQGRGEQFF. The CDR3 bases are TGTGCCATCAATCCACAGGGGCGGGGTGAGCAGTTCTTC.

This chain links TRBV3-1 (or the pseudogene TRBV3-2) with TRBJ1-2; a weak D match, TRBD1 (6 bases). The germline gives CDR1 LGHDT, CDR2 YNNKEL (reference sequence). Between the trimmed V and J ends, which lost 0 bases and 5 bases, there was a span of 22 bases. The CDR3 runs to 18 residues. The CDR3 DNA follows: TGTGCCAGCAGCCAAGATCGAACCCGTGGACAGCCATTTTATGGCTACACCTTC. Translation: CASSQDRTRGQPFYGYTF.

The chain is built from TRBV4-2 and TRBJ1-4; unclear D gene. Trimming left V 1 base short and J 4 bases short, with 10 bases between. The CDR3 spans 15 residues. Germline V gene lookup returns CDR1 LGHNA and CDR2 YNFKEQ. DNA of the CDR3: TGTGCCAGCAGCCAAGGTGAAGTACTTAATGAAAAACTGTTTTTT. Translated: CASSQGEVLNEKLFF.

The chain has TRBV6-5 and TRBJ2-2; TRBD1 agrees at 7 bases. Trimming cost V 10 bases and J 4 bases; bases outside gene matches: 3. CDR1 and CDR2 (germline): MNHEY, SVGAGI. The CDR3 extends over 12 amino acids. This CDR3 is CANDRATGELFF. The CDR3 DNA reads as TGTGCCAACGACAGGGCCACCGGGGAGCTGTTTTTT.

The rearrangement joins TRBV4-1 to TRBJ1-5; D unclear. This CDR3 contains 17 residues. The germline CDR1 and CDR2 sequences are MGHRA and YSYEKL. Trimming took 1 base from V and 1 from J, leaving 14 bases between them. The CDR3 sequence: CASSQAHAEFSNQPQHF. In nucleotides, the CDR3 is TGCGCCAGCAGCCAAGCTCATGCGGAATTCAGCAATCAGCCCCAGCATTTT.

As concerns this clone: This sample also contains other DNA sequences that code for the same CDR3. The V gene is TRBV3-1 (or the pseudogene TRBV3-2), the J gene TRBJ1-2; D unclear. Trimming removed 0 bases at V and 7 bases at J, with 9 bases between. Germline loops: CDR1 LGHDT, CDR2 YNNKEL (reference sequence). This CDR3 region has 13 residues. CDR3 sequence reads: CASSQEGRGGYTF. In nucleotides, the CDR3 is TGTGCCAGCAGCCAAGAAGGACGGGGTGGCTACACCTTC.

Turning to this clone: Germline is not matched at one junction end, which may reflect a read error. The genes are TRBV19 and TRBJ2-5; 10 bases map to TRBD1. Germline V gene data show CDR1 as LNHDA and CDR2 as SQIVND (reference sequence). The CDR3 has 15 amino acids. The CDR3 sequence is CASRIGQGVVETQYF. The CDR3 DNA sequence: TGTGCCAGTAGGATAGGACAGGGGGTCGTGGAGACCCAGTACTTC.

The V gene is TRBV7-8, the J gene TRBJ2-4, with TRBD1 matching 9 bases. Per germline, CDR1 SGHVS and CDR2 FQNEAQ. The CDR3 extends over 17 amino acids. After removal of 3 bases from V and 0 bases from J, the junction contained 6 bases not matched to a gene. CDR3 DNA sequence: TGTGCCAGCAGCTTTCCATGGACAGGGGAAGCCAAAAACATTCAGTACTTC. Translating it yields CASSFPWTGEAKNIQYF.

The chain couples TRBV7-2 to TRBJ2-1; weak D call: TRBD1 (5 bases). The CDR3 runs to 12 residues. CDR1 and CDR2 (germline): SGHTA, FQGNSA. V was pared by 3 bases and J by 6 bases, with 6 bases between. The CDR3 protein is CASSFQGNEQFF. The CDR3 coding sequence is TGTGCCAGCAGCTTTCAGGGCAATGAGCAGTTCTTC.

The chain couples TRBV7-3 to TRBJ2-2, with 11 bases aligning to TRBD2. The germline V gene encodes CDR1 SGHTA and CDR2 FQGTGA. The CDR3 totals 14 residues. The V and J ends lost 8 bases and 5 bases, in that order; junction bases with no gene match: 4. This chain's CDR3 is CASAGLAGTGELFF. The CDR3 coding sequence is TGTGCCAGCGCCGGACTAGCGGGTACCGGGGAGCTGTTTTTT.

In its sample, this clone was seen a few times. This chain's CDR3 is CAWRYTRGYTF. The CDR3 DNA reads TGTGCCTGGAGGTATACCCGGGGCTACACCTTC. The genes are TRBV30 and TRBJ1-2; D call uncertain. Trimming took off 3 bases at V and 8 bases at J, with 10 bases between the two ends. CDR1 and CDR2 (germline): GTSNPN, SVGIG (reference sequence). This CDR3 is 11 amino acids long.

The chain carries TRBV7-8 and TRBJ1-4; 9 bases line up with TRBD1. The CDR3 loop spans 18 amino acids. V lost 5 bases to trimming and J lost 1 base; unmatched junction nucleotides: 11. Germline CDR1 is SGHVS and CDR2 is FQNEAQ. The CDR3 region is CASSGRGQGLLTNEKLFF. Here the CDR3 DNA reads TGTGCCAGCAGCGGCCGGGGACAGGGCCTCCTAACTAATGAAAAACTGTTTTTT.

CDR3: CASSDYRLDGELFF. The CDR3, as DNA: TGCGCCAGCAGTGACTACCGTCTTGACGGGGAGCTGTTTTTT. The gene calls are TRBV5-1 and TRBJ2-2; D might be TRBD2 (5 bases). V gave up 5 bases and J gave up 7 bases, with 15 bases separating them. The CDR3 spans 14 residues. The V gene's germline CDR1 is SGHRS and CDR2 YFSETQ.

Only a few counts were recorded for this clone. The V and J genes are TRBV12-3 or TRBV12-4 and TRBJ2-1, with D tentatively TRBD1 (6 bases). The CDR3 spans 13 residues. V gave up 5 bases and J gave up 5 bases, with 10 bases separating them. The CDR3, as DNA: TGTGCCAGCAGTCGGGGACAAAACAATGAGCAGTTCTTC. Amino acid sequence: CASSRGQNNEQFF.

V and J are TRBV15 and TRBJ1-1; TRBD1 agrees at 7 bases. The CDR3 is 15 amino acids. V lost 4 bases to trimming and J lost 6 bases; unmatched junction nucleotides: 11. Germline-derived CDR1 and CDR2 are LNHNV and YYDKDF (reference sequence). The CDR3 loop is CATSTDRVSGAEAFF. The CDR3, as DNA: TGTGCCACCAGCACCGACAGGGTTTCGGGGGCTGAAGCTTTCTTT.

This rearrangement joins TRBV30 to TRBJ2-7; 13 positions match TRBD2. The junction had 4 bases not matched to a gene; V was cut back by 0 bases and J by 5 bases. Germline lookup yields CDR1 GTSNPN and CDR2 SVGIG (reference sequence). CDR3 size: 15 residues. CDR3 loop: CAWSVPGLAGNEQYF. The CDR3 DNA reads TGTGCCTGGAGTGTGCCGGGACTAGCGGGAAACGAGCAGTACTTC. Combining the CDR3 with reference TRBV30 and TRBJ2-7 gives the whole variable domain SQTIHQWPATLVQPVGSPLSLECTVEGTSNPNLYWYRQAAGRGLQLLFYSVGIGQISSEVPQNLSASRPQDRQFILSSKKLLLSDSGFYLCAWSVPGLAGNEQYFGPGTRLTVT.

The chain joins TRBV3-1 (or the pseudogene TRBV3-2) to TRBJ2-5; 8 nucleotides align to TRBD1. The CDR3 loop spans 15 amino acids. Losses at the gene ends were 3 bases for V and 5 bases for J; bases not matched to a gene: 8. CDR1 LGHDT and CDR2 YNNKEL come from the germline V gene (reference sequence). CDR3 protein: CASSHGDRMWETQYF. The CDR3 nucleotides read TGTGCCAGCAGCCATGGGGACAGGATGTGGGAGACCCAGTACTTC.

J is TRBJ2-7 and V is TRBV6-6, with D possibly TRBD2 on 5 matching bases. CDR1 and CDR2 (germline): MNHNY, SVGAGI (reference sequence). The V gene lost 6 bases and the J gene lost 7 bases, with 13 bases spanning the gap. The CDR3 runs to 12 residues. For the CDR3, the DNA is TGTGCCAGCAGGCCGGGTGGAGGTGAGCAGTACTTC. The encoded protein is CASRPGGGEQYF.

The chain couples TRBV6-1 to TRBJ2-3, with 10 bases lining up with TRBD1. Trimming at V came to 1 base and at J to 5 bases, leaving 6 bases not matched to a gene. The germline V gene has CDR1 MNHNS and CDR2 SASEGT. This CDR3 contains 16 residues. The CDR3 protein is CASSEEGTGAEDTQYF. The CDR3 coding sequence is TGTGCCAGCAGTGAAGAAGGGACAGGGGCGGAAGATACGCAGTATTTT.